Detailed here is one T cell receptor (beta chain). This record belongs to a study of cytotoxic CD8 clonotypes in ibrutinib-treated CLL. The CDR3 length is 15 residues. Trimming at V came to 5 bases and at J to 3 bases, leaving 7 bases not matched to a gene. Looked up from germline, CDR1 is SNHLY and CDR2 is FYNNEI. Around 2.2 micrograms of genomic DNA came from cryopreserved PBMCs for TCR beta libraries. Deep sequencing aimed at 1 in 200,000 to 1 in 1 million T cells' resolution. Data came from immunoSEQ multiplex PCR; TCRdb stores just in-frame clones and leaves some out. This sample has approximately 200,000 clones; over 60% occur once, and the top ten carry 13%.

The clonotype originates from a human donor with chronic lymphocytic leukemia. This sequence joins TRBV2 and TRBJ2-1; 7 nucleotides align to TRBD2. The sequencing used PBMCs, collected after 24 months of ibrutinib treatment. CDR3 region: CASSKMGGGYNEQFF. The CDR3 region has the DNA TGTGCCAGCAGTAAAATGGGCGGGGGCTACAATGAGCAGTTCTTC.